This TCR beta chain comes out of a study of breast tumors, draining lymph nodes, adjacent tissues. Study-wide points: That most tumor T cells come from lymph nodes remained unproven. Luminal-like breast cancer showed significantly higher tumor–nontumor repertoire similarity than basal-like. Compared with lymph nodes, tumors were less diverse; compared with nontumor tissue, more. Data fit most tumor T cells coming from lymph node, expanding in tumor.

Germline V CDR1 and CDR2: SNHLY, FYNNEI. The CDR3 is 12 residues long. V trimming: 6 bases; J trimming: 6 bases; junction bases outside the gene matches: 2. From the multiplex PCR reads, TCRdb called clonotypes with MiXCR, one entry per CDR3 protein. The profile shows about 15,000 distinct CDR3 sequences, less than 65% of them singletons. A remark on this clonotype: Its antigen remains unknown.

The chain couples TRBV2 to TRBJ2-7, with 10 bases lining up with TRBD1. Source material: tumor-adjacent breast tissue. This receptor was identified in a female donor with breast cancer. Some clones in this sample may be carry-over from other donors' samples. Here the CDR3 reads CASRDRGVEQYF. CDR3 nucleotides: TGTGCCAGCAGGGACAGGGGGGTCGAGCAGTACTTC.